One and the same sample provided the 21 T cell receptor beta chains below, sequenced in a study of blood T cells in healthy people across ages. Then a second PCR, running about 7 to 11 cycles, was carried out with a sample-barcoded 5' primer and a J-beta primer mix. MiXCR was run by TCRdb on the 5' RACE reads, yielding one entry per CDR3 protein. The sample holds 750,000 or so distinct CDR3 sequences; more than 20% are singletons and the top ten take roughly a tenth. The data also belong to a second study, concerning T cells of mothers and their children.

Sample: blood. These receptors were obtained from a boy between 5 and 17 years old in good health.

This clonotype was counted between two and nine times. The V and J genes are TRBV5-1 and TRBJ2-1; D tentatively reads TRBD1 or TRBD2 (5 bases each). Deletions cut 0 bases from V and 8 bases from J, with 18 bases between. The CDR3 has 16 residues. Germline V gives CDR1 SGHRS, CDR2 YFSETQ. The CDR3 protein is CASSLAGAGTWDEQFF. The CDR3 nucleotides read TGCGCCAGCAGCTTGGCCGGGGCAGGGACGTGGGATGAGCAGTTCTTC.

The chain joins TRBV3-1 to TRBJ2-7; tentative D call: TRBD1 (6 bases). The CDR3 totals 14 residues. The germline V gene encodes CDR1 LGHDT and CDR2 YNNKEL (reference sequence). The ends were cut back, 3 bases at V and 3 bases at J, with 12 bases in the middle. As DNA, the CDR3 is TGTGCCAGCAGCCATAAACAGGGTTACTACGAGCAGTACTTC. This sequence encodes CASSHKQGYYEQYF.

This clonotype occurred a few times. The CDR3 sequence is CASGVLGGQTQYF. The CDR3 DNA reads TGTGCTAGTGGTGTCCTAGGGGGCCAGACCCAGTACTTC. This chain connects TRBV12-5 to TRBJ2-5, with 7 positions matching TRBD1. V gave up 5 bases and J gave up 6 bases; unmatched junction bases: 6. CDR1 LGHNT and CDR2 FRNRAP come from the germline V gene. The CDR3 loop spans 13 amino acids.

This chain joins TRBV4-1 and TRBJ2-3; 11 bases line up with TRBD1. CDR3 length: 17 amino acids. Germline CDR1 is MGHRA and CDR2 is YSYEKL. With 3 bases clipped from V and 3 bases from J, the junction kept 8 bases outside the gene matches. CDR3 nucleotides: TGCGCCAGCAGCCACCCTCGGACAGGGGGCGAAACAGATACGCAGTATTTT. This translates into CASSHPRTGGETDTQYF.

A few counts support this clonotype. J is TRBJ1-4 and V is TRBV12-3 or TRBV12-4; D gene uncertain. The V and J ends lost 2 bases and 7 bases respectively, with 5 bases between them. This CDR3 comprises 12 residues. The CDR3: CASSLFLEKLFF. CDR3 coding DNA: TGTGCCAGCAGTTTATTTCTTGAAAAACTGTTTTTT.

The DNA of the CDR3 is TGTGCCACCAGCAGAGATCGGCCAGGGAATCAGCCCCAGCATTTT. Translating it yields CATSRDRPGNQPQHF. V is TRBV15 and J is TRBJ1-5, with a possible D match to TRBD1 (5 bases). V lost 0 bases to trimming and J lost 4 bases, with 10 bases between them. The CDR3 sequence is 15 residues long. Germline loops: CDR1 LNHNV, CDR2 YYDKDF (reference sequence). The whole variable domain, filled in from reference TRBV15 and TRBJ1-5, reads DAMVIQNPRYQVTQFGKPVTLSCSQTLNHNVMYWYQQKSSQAPKLLFHYYDKDFNNEADTPDNFQSRRPNTSFCFLDIRSPGLGDTAMYLCATSRDRPGNQPQHFGDGTRLSIL.

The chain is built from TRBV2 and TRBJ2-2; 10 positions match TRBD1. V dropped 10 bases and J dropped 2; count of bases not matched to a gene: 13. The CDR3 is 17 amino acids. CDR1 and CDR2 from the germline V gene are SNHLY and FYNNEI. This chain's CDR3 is CAIPTTGQGVNTGELFF. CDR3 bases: TGTGCCATCCCGACCACCGGACAGGGGGTCAACACCGGGGAGCTGTTTTTT.

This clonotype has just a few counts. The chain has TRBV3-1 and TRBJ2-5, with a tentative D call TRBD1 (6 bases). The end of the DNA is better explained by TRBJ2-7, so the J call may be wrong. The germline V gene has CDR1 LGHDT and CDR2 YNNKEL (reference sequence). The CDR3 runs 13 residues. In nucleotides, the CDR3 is TGTGCCAGCAGCCAGGCACAGGGTGGCGAGCAGTACTTC. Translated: CASSQAQGGEQYF.

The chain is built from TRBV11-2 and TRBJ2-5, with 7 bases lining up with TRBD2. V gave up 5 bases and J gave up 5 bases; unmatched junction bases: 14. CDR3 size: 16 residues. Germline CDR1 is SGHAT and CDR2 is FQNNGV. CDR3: CASSPRFSSGEETQYF. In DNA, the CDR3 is TGTGCCAGCAGCCCCAGGTTTTCTAGCGGTGAGGAGACCCAGTACTTC.

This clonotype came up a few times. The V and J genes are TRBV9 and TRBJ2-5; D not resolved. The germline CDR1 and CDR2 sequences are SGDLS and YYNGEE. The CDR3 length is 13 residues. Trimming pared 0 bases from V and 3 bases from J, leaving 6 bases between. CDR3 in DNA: TGTGCCAGCAGCGTAGATGGGAAAGAGACCCAGTACTTC. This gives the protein CASSVDGKETQYF.

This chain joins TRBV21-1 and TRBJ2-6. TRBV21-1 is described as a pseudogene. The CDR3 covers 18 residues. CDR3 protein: CASSKEGPGAPGANVLTF. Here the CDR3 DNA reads TGTGCCAGCAGCAAAGAAGGCCCTGGGGCTCCTGGGGCCAACGTCCTGACTTTC.

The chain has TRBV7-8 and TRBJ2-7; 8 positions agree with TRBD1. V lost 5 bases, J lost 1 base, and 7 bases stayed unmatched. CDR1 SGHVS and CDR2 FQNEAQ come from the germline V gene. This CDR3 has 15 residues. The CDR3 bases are TGTGCCAGCAGCATGCCCCGGGACAGGTCCTACGAGCAGTACTTC. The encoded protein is CASSMPRDRSYEQYF. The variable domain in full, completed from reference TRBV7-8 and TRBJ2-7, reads GAGVSQSPRYKVAKRGQDVALRCDPISGHVSLFWYQQALGQGPEFLTYFQNEAQLDKSGLPSDRFFAERPEGSVSTLKIQRTQQEDSAVYLCASSMPRDRSYEQYFGPGTRLTVT.

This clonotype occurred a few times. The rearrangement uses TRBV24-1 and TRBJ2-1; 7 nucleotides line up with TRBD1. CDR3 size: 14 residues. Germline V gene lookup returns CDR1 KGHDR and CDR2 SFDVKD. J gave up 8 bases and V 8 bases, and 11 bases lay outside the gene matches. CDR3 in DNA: TGTGCCACCAAGATACAGGGGCGCACCCATGAGCAGTTCTTC. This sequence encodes CATKIQGRTHEQFF.

CDR3 in DNA: TGCGCCAGCAGCCAAGATGGACAGGGGTCGGATGGCTACACCTTC. Translating it yields CASSQDGQGSDGYTF. The chain uses TRBV4-3 and TRBJ1-2; 9 bases are a match to TRBD1. The junction had 5 bases not matched to a gene; V was cut back by 0 bases and J by 6 bases. The CDR3 length is 15 residues. The germline V gene encodes CDR1 LGHNA and CDR2 YSLEER.

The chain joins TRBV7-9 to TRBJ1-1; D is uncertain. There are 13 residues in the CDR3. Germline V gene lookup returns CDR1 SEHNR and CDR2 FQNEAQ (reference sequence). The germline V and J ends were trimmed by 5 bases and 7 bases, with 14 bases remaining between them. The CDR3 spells CASSRPSGIEAFF. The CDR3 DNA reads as TGTGCCAGCAGCCGACCCTCGGGGATTGAAGCTTTCTTT. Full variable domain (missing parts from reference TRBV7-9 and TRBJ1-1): DTGVSQNPRHKITKRGQNVTFRCDPISEHNRLYWYRQTLGQGPEFLTYFQNEAQLEKSRLLSDRFSAERPKGSFSTLEIQRTEQGDSAMYLCASSRPSGIEAFFGQGTRLTVV.

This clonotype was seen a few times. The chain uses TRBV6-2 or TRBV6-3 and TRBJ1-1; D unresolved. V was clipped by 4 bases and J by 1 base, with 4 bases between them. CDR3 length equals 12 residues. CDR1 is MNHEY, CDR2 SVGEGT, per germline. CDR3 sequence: CASSWANTEAFF. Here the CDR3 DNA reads TGTGCCAGCAGTTGGGCGAACACTGAAGCTTTCTTT.

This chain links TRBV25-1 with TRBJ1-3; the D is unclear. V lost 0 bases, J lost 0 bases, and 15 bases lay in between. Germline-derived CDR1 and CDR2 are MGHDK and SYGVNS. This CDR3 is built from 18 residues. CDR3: CASSEYFTLAGSGNTIYF. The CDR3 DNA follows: TGTGCCAGCAGTGAATATTTCACTTTGGCGGGCTCTGGAAACACCATATATTTT.

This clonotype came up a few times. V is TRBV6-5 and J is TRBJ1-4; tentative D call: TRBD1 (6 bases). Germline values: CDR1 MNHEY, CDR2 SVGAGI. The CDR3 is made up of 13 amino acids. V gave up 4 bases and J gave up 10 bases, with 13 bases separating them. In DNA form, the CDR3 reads TGTGCCAGCAGTTCCGAAGGCAGGGGAAAACTGTTTTTT. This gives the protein CASSSEGRGKLFF.

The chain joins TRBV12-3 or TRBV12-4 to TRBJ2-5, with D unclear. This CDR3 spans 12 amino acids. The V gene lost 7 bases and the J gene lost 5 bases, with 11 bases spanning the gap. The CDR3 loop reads CASNKNRETQYF. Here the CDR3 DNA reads TGTGCCAGCAATAAAAACCGGGAGACCCAGTACTTC.

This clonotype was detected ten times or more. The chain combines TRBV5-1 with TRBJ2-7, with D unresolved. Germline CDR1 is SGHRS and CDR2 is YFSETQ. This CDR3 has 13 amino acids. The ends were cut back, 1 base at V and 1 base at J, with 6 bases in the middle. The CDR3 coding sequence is TGCGCCAGCAGCTTGTACAGTTCCTACGAGCAGTACTTC. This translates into CASSLYSSYEQYF.

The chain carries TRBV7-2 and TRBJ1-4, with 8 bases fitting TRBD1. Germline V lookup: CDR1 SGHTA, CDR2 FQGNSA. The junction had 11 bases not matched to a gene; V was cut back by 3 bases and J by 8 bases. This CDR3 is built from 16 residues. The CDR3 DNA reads TGTGCCAGCAGCTTGGCTCAGGGGGCGCCAGGGGAAAAACTGTTTTTT. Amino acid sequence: CASSLAQGAPGEKLFF.